The next 12 T cell receptor delta chains were all read from a single sample in a study of γδ T cells in repeated Plasmodium falciparum infection. TCRdb reanalysed the multiplex PCR reads with CATT. The repertoire holds around 57,000 delta-chain clones, with approximately 1.5% as singletons. Flow sorting of PBMC yielded separate Vgamma9/Vdelta2+ and Vdelta2-negative gammadelta T cell populations for bulk repertoire analysis. The sequencing input was gamma-delta T cells from blood. Receptors were obtained from a pool of human donors (malaria-infected and uninfected, not separated).

This clone showed up just a few times. For this DNA, TCRdb reports the protein of a much larger clone, which diverges at residue 9, most likely from a read error; the protein presented here is translated directly from the DNA. This chain joins TRDV1 and TRDJ1; TRDD3 is a possible D gene (5 bases). The J gene, not given by TCRdb, was assigned here from a germline match of the nucleotide sequence. V lost 3 bases to trimming and J lost 3 bases, with 26 bases between them. The CDR3 contains 19 residues. Germline values: CDR1 TSWWSYY, CDR2 QGS. CDR3 sequence: CALGEPPGAIPQYADKLIF. DNA of the CDR3: TGTGCTCTTGGGGAGCCGCCGGGGGCTATCCCCCAGTACGCCGATAAACTCATCTTT.

On this clone: The mismatch at residues 5, 6 and 10 between this DNA's translation and the TCRdb protein of a much larger clone likely reflects a read error; the protein shown is translated from the DNA. This chain uses TRDV1 with TRDJ1; D may correspond to TRDD1 or TRDD3 (5 bases each). Germline values: CDR1 TSWWSYY, CDR2 QGS. Deletions cut 4 bases from V and 0 bases from J, with 36 bases between. The CDR3 contains 23 residues. This CDR3 is CALGGIGFFMPRSRGRYTDKLIF. CDR3 nucleotide sequence: TGTGCTCTTGGGGGAATAGGATTCTTCATGCCCAGGTCTCGGGGACGATACACCGATAAACTCATCTTT.

This clone has a handful of counts. A read error is likely here: a far larger clone is one base away. The same CDR3 is also encoded by other DNA sequences in this sample. The CDR3 is CACDTWADTDKLIF. CDR3 nucleotides: TGTGCCTGCGACACTTGGGCCGACACCGATAAACTCATCTTT. The V and J genes are TRDV2 and TRDJ1; D not resolved. TCRdb records no J gene; here it was assigned by comparing the DNA to germline. This CDR3 is built from 14 residues. CDR1 and CDR2 from the germline V gene are GEAIGNYY and EKD.

This clone has a count of ten or more. TCRdb pairs this DNA with a much larger clone's protein that differs at residue 19, likely a read error; the protein shown was translated from the DNA. The gene calls are TRDV1 and TRDJ1; tentatively, D is TRDD3 (5 bases). CDR3 length: 24 amino acids. V was trimmed by 1 base and J by 5 bases, leaving 41 bases between them. The germline V gene has CDR1 TSWWSYY and CDR2 QGS. The CDR3: CALGERMGNIRGVCNPNAADKLIF. As DNA, the CDR3 is TGTGCTCTTGGGGAACGTATGGGCAACATACGCGGGGTCTGTAATCCGAACGCGGCTGATAAACTCATCTTT.

Many counts were recorded for this clone. This sequence joins TRDV1 and TRDJ2, with D perhaps TRDD3 (6 bases). As TCRdb names no J gene, one was assigned here on the basis of a DNA match to germline. V was trimmed by 2 bases and J by 0 bases, leaving 22 bases between them. The CDR3 contains 20 residues. The V gene's germline CDR1 is TSWWSYY and CDR2 QGS. DNA of the CDR3: TGTGCTCTTGGGGAAGGGAATCCTGGGGCCAAGTGGGCTTTGACAGCACAACTCTTCTTT. The encoded protein is CALGEGNPGAKWALTAQLFF.

This clone was seen a handful of times. The amino acid sequence in TCRdb belongs to a much larger clone and departs from this DNA's translation at residue 3, likely a sequencing read error; the sequence shown is translated from the DNA. J is TRDJ1 and V is TRDV1, with 12 bases fitting TRDD3. The CDR3 extends over 23 amino acids. Germline loops: CDR1 TSWWSYY, CDR2 QGS. In DNA form, the CDR3 reads TGTGCTCCTGGGAGCCTACGTACCTGGGGGATACGCGTATCATACGCCATCACCGATAAACTCATCTTT. This encodes CAPGSLRTWGIRVSYAITDKLIF.

This clone was seen a few times. This likely reflects a read error, since a far larger clone is one base away. Within the sample, other DNA sequences also encode this same CDR3. This chain uses TRDV1 with TRDJ1; the match to TRDD3 covers 10 bases. Since TCRdb gives no J gene, matching the DNA to germline was used here to assign it. In germline, CDR1 is TSWWSYY, CDR2 QGS. The CDR3 consists of 21 residues. CDR3 bases: TGTGCTCTTGGGGGGCCTACGGGTACTGGGGGATCACTCTCTTACACCGACAAACTCATCTTT. It yields the protein CALGGPTGTGGSLSYTDKLIF.

This clone was seen ten or more times. A far larger clone is off by one base, so a read error is likely. Other DNA sequences from this sample encode an identical CDR3 as well. The rearrangement joins TRDV1 to TRDJ1; TRDD2 might be the D (7 bases). The germline CDR1 and CDR2 sequences are TSWWSYY and QGS. The CDR3 loop spans 24 amino acids. V was trimmed by 0 bases and J by 0 bases, leaving 35 bases between them. In DNA form, the CDR3 reads TGTGCTCTTGGGGAACTCGGTTTCCTACTTCCTAGACGATTCCTGGGGCGAAACACCGATAAACTCATCTTT. Its translation: CALGELGFLLPRRFLGRNTDKLIF.

This clone was seen many times. A far larger clone lies a single base away; this is likely a read error. In the same sample, other DNA sequences code for this CDR3. The V and J genes are TRDV1 and TRDJ1; D unclear. V dropped 3 bases and J dropped 0 bases, with 5 bases sitting between them. Germline CDR1 reads TSWWSYY; CDR2 reads QGS. The CDR3 runs 13 residues. CDR3 residues: CALGEAYTDKLIF. CDR3 nucleotides: TGTGCTCTTGGGGAGGCCTACACCGATAAACTCATCTTT.

This clone has more than one count but fewer than ten. This likely stems from a read error, as it lies one base from a far larger clone. At the DNA level, this CDR3 is encoded by other sequences in the same sample as well. No J gene was called, and the V gene is TRDV1; no DNA check was done on the table's D call, TRDD3. In germline, CDR1 is TSWWSYY, CDR2 QGS. The CDR3 is 24 residues long. In nucleotides, the CDR3 is TGTGCTCTCGGGGAACGACCTACCTCGCTAACTGGGGGATACGCTGCCGGGTACACCGATAAACTCATTTTT. It codes for CALGERPTSLTGGYAAGYTDKLIF.

This clone was detected many times. This probably arose from a read error, given a far larger clone one base away. The same CDR3 arises from other DNA sequences in this sample as well. The chain couples TRDV1 to TRDJ1; D is perhaps TRDD3 (6 bases). This CDR3 has 20 amino acids. Trimming pared 1 base from V and 3 bases from J, leaving 27 bases between. Germline V CDR1 and CDR2: TSWWSYY, QGS. CDR3 in DNA: TGTGCTCTTGGGGAACAAAGGGGCTCCCCACGATGGGATAAGGCCGATAAACTCATCTTT. Protein: CALGEQRGSPRWDKADKLIF.

With respect to this clone: The protein that TCRdb holds for this DNA derives from a much larger clone and differs from the translated DNA at residue 19, which likely indicates a read error; the protein shown here is translated from the DNA. The chain uses TRDV1 and TRDJ1; D might be TRDD3 (5 bases). Germline V gene data show CDR1 as TSWWSYY and CDR2 as QGS. The CDR3 sequence is 21 residues long. CDR3 amino acids: CALGELAVAGSSRWYTDKFIF. The CDR3 nucleotides read TGTGCTCTTGGGGAACTGGCGGTGGCGGGATCCTCAAGGTGGTACACCGATAAATTCATCTTT.